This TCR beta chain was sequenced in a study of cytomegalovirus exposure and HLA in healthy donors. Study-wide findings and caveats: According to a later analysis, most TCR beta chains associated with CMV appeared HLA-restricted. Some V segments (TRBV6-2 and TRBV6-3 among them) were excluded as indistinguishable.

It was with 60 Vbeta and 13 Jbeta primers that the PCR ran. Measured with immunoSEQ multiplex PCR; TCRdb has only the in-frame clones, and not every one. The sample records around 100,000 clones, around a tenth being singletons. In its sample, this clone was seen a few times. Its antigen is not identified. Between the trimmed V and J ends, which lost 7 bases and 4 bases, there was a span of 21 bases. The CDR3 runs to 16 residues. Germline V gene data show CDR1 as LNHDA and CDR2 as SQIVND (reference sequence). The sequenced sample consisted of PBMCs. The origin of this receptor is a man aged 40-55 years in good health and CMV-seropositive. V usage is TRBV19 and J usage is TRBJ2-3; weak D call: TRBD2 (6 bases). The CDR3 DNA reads TGTGCCAGTACTGGTGCGGGAATGAGGAGGCCAGATACGCAGTATTTT. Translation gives CASTGAGMRRPDTQYF. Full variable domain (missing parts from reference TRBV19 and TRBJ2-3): DGGITQSPKYLFRKEGQNVTLSCEQNLNHDAMYWYRQDPGQGLRLIYYSQIVNDFQKGDIAEGYSVSREKKESFPLTVTSAQKNPTAFYLCASTGAGMRRPDTQYFGPGTRLTVL.